What follows are 10 T cell receptor beta chains derived from one specimen sequenced in a study of blood T cell repertoires in COVID-19. Sequenced by immunoSEQ multiplex PCR; TCRdb stores in-frame clones only, minus some. The data contain about 42,000 clones, more than 70% of them seen just once; the ten biggest clones take up around 60%. Sequences were obtained from peripheral blood. Source of these receptors: a man between 65 and 80 years old with acute or convalescent COVID-19.

The chain is built from TRBV12-3 or TRBV12-4 and TRBJ1-1, with 7 bases that match TRBD1. With 1 base clipped from V and 10 bases from J, the junction kept 3 bases outside the gene matches. The CDR3 has 12 residues. As DNA, the CDR3 is TGTGCCAGCAGTTTAGGGCAGGGGGGAGCTTTCTTT. It codes for CASSLGQGGAFF.

The chain's CDR3 is CASSIRAGDPNEQFF. CDR3 nucleotide sequence: TGTGCCAGTAGTATTCGGGCAGGGGACCCCAATGAGCAGTTCTTC. The V and J genes are TRBV19 and TRBJ2-1; D perhaps matches TRBD1 (6 bases). The CDR3 runs 15 residues. Germline V gene sequence: CDR1 LNHDA, CDR2 SQIVND (reference sequence). Trimming cost V 3 bases and J 6 bases, with 15 bases left between them.

This clone is a singleton in its sample. The chain uses TRBV5-6 and TRBJ1-1; tentative D call: TRBD1 (5 bases). Germline V gene sequence: CDR1 SGHDT, CDR2 YYEEEE. The V and J ends lost 1 base and 0 bases respectively, with 10 bases between them. The CDR3 has 15 amino acids. The CDR3 is CASSLLDNMNTEAFF. CDR3 DNA sequence: TGTGCCAGCAGCTTGTTGGACAACATGAACACTGAAGCTTTCTTT.

CDR3 DNA: TGTGCCAGTAGTGCGGTCCAGGGGCAGCCCCAGCATTTT. Amino acids: CASSAVQGQPQHF. The V call is TRBV19, the J call TRBJ1-5; the D gene is possibly TRBD1 (6 bases). The CDR3 has 13 amino acids. The V gene lost 5 bases and the J gene lost 7 bases, with 12 bases spanning the gap. Germline V lookup: CDR1 LNHDA, CDR2 SQIVND (reference sequence).

J is TRBJ2-3 and V is TRBV19; D perhaps matches TRBD1 (6 bases). Germline V lookup: CDR1 LNHDA, CDR2 SQIVND (reference sequence). V was pared by 8 bases and J by 2 bases, with 14 bases between. CDR3 length equals 14 residues. The DNA of the CDR3 is TGTGCCAGTGGATGGGGGCTTGACACAGATACGCAGTATTTT. This gives the protein CASGWGLDTDTQYF.

The gene calls are TRBV27 and TRBJ2-5, with D perhaps matching TRBD2 (5 bases). CDR1 MNHEY and CDR2 SMNVEV come from the germline V gene (reference sequence). This CDR3 contains 12 residues. V was shortened by 5 bases and J by 5 bases, with 9 bases between the two germline ends. The CDR3 coding sequence is TGTGCCAGCAGTCCCTCGGGGGAGACCCAGTACTTC. It translates to CASSPSGETQYF.

This sequence joins TRBV27 and TRBJ2-7; 14 bases agree with TRBD2. Trimming cost V 2 bases and J 2 bases; bases outside gene matches: 23. The CDR3 runs 23 residues. In germline, CDR1 is MNHEY, CDR2 SMNVEV (reference sequence). The CDR3 sequence is CASSLRGGRGLAGVGVSAYEQYF. The CDR3 nucleotides are TGTGCCAGCAGTTTAAGGGGGGGCCGGGGACTAGCGGGAGTAGGAGTAAGCGCCTACGAGCAGTACTTC.

V and J are TRBV19 and TRBJ2-1, with 9 bases lining up with TRBD2. After removal of 4 bases from V and 7 bases from J, the junction contained 5 bases not matched to a gene. Germline assignment: CDR1 LNHDA and CDR2 SQIVND (reference sequence). The CDR3 sequence is 14 residues long. The CDR3 region is CASSKVAGDNEQFF. CDR3 in DNA: TGTGCCAGTAGTAAAGTAGCGGGAGATAATGAGCAGTTCTTC.

In its sample, this clone was seen a few times. The V and J genes are TRBV9 and TRBJ1-2; 7 bases align to TRBD1. Germline V gene sequence: CDR1 SGDLS, CDR2 YYNGEE. The ends lost 4 bases at V and 3 bases at J; junction bases unmatched: 9. This CDR3 is 15 amino acids long. CDR3 region: CASSLRDSRDYGYTF. DNA for the CDR3: TGTGCCAGCAGCCTTCGGGACAGTAGGGACTATGGCTACACCTTC.

The J gene is TRBJ2-7, the V gene TRBV29-1; maybe TRBD1 (6 bases). Germline lookup yields CDR1 SQVTM and CDR2 ANQGSEA. V was shortened by 7 bases and J by 6 bases, with 19 bases between the two germline ends. This CDR3 is 13 amino acids long. The CDR3 nucleotides are TGCAGCGCCAAGGGGCAGGGGATAGGCGAGCAGTACTTC. The encoded protein is CSAKGQGIGEQYF.